This note documents a single T cell receptor beta chain sequence. Its recognized antigen is unknown. There are no base qualities to consult, and no much larger clone falls within one base. V is shortened by 0 bases, J by 4 bases, and the region joining them spans 12 bases. Reading from cysteine to phenylalanine, the CDR3 counts 15 amino acids. Left in the record is the CDR3 DNA by itself, 45 bases read in frame from the first base. CDR1 and CDR2 were assigned from the germline V gene (reference sequence) as LGHDT and YNNKEL. The data stem from a study of T cells in Graves' hyperthyroidism and ophthalmopathy (dated by TCRdb to between 2017 and 2020). At the level of the whole study: Peripheral blood samples were taken at the time of initial diagnosis, prior to any treatment. Prospective prediction of ophthalmopathy was tested in an independent validation cohort of 18 to 20 hyperthyroidism patients and 15 to 17 patients who later progressed to ophthalmopathy. The approximately 100 discovery patients were randomly divided into training and test sets at a 7:3 ratio. After sampling, hyperthyroidism patients received methimazole starting at 30 mg daily, and ophthalmopathy patients received high-dose intravenous methylprednisolone. In six Graves' hyperthyroidism patients, the study also compared T-cell repertoires from thyroid tissue with T-cell repertoires from blood. To identify distinguishing TCR V-J signatures, a discovery cohort of about 100 patients was used, comprising approximately 40 with Graves' ophthalmopathy and around 60 with stable Graves' hyperthyroidism. According to the paper, TCR Vbeta CDR3 sequencing was carried out on roughly 130 peripheral blood samples, which came from over 40 ophthalmopathy, around 74 hyperthyroidism and approximately 17 progressor patients.

Overall study outcomes, separate from this receptor: Most expanded thyroid clonotypes (frequency above 0.001) were also detected in blood, a finding suggesting that blood repertoires may reflect thyroid immune responses. In validation, the model predicted progression to ophthalmopathy a median of approximately 6.3 months before onset, with 65% to 71% sensitivity and almost 75% specificity. No statistical method was used to set the sample size in advance, and investigators knew the group allocation. A model built on a 13 V-J signature distinguished ophthalmopathy from stable hyperthyroidism, reaching 85% to 90% sensitivity and around 81% specificity in cross-validation and 80%/75% in testing.

Graves' hyperthyroidism was defined as stable when no progression to ophthalmopathy occurred over 18 months of follow-up. Hyperthyroidism patients were newly diagnosed, had a disease duration of under 2 months, and were aged 18 to 65 years. Exclusion was applied to patients with uncontrolled infections, other autoimmune diseases, pregnancy or lactation. Diagnoses relied on clinical symptoms, serum thyroxine and TRAb, thyroid ultrasound and orbital computed tomography. Ficoll-Paque density gradient centrifugation was used to isolate PBMCs from about 9.4 ml of fresh peripheral blood. Total RNA was extracted using Trizol reagent, and RNA quality was assessed on an Agilent 2100 Bioanalyzer. The TCR beta CDR3 regions were amplified from the RNA transcripts. The TCR CDR3 was subjected to a first round of RT-PCR using the HTBI primer set and the Qiagen OneStep RT-PCR kit. The libraries were constructed in a second round of multiplex PCR and then size-selected and purified. Libraries were sequenced paired-end with 100 bp reads on an Illumina HiSeq2000. The original pipeline was this. SOAPnuke was used to process the raw data, with reads discarded if the reads contained adapters or uncalled bases, had a mean Phred below 15, or lacked an exact constant-primer or identifier match. High-quality paired reads were merged using COPE v1.2.5, and each unique nucleotide sequence was defined as a clonotype. MiTCR v1.1 was used to align the clonotypes against IMGT TRBV, TRBD and TRBJ reference segments. Analysis was restricted to V-J combinations with a frequency above 0.0001, which covered roughly 99% of repertoires. A TCS score was defined as the ratio between F50 (clonal expansion) and ExV (chaos), using BLOSUM62-based TCRdist between CDR3 peptides within each V-J. Welch's t-statistics and random forest reduced fewer than 600 V-J features to 13, which were used in a naive Bayes classifier (R e1071). TCRdb cleaned the public reads at Q25 with fastp, built clones with MiXCR and kept in-frame beta chains. When rows share a CDR3 protein, they turn into one entry using the most common DNA and genes. The V and J calls and clone size come from TCRdb's table, not from the authors' own analysis. Present in this sample are about 400,000 distinct CDR3 sequences, around 25% of which were seen just once. The top ten hold about 70% of the sample.

The specimen was blood. The chain is encoded by TRBV3-1 joined to TRBJ2-5; a weak D assignment points to TRBD2 (6 bases agree). The sequence was obtained from a middle-aged man with Graves' hyperthyroidism. The DNA sequence reads TGTGCCAGCAGCCAAGAGAATGAGGAGGGAGAGACCCAGTACTTC. This sequence encodes CASSQENEEGETQYF.